The next 27 T cell receptor beta chains were all read from a single sample in a study of regulatory T cells in long-lasting Graves disease. Combining iRepertoire HTBI primers with Arm-PCR of CDR3 regions, the authors built TCR beta libraries. TCRdb passed the multiplex PCR reads through MiXCR, listing each CDR3 protein once. The table lists about 460,000 distinct CDR3 sequences, 13% to 15% of them singletons, with roughly 15% in the top ten. Sample time point: newly diagnosed GD, antithyroid drugs for less than 3 months. The TCR library used RNA extracted from PBMCs. The data also belong to a second study, concerning T cells in Graves' hyperthyroidism and ophthalmopathy.

Material: peripheral blood mononuclear cells (PBMCs), obtained at new diagnosis, from a patient treated with antithyroid drugs. All receptors derive from a woman aged 50 to 60 with Graves disease.

There are a few counts of this clonotype. This chain links TRBV12-3 or TRBV12-4 with TRBJ2-3, with TRBD2 matching over 11 bases. The CDR3 extends over 14 amino acids. J gave up 10 bases and V 9 bases, and 12 bases lay outside the gene matches. The CDR3 region has the DNA TGTGCCAGTGAACCGGGACTAGCGGTATTTCCGCAGTATTTT. As protein: CASEPGLAVFPQYF.

This clonotype was seen at least ten times. The gene calls are TRBV9 and TRBJ2-1, with TRBD2 identical over 8 bases. Germline V gene lookup returns CDR1 SGDLS and CDR2 YYNGEE. The CDR3 covers 13 residues. J gave up 6 bases and V 1 base, and 0 bases lay outside the gene matches. In DNA, the CDR3 is TGTGCCAGCAGCGTACGGGGGGGCAATGAGCAGTTCTTC. Translated, it gives CASSVRGGNEQFF. The variable domain in full, completed from reference TRBV9 and TRBJ2-1, reads DSGVTQTPKHLITATGQRVTLRCSPRSGDLSVYWYQQSLDQGLQFLIQYYNGEERAKGNILERFSAQQFPDLHSELNLSSLELGDSALYFCASSVRGGNEQFFGPGTRLTVL.

Points on this clonotype: A single base separates this from a much larger clone, so it may be a read error. The chain recombines TRBV18 with TRBJ2-4; D gene uncertain. Trimming shortened V by 0 bases and J by 13 bases, and 22 bases separated the two germline ends. The CDR3 runs to 16 residues. From germline, CDR1 is KGHSH and CDR2 LQKENI. The CDR3 spells CASSPPLSSSYNEQYF. For the CDR3, the DNA is TGTGCCAGCTCACCACCGTTAAGTAGCTCCTACAATGAGCAGTACTTC.

Ten or more counts support this clonotype. The chain employs TRBV5-1 and TRBJ2-7; 8 bases match TRBD1. Trimming cost V 4 bases and J 0 bases; bases outside gene matches: 6. CDR3 length: 15 amino acids. CDR1 SGHRS and CDR2 YFSETQ come from the germline V gene. The CDR3 loop reads CASSRDGQGSYEQYF. The CDR3, as DNA: TGCGCCAGCAGCCGAGACGGACAGGGCTCCTACGAGCAGTACTTC. Using reference TRBV5-1 and TRBJ2-7 for the parts outside the CDR3, the full variable domain is KAGVTQTPRYLIKTRGQQVTLSCSPISGHRSVSWYQQTPGQGLQFLFEYFSETQRNKGNFPGRFSGRQFSNSRSEMNVSTLELGDSALYLCASSRDGQGSYEQYFGPGTRLTVT.

In this sample, this clonotype turned up a few times. The J gene is TRBJ1-3, the V gene TRBV2; TRBD1 is a possible D gene (6 bases). The germline V gene has CDR1 SNHLY and CDR2 FYNNEI. The CDR3 covers 15 residues. Trimming left V 6 bases short and J 0 bases short, with 12 bases between. The CDR3 nucleotides are TGTGCCAGCAGCTCCGACAGGCTCTCTGGAAACACCATATATTTT. Its translation is CASSSDRLSGNTIYF.

This clonotype was observed at least ten times. The chain carries TRBV5-1 and TRBJ2-5, with 8 bases that match TRBD2. The CDR3 totals 15 residues. V shed 0 bases and J 1 base; nucleotides not matched to a gene: 2. Germline loops: CDR1 SGHRS, CDR2 YFSETQ. CDR3 sequence reads: CASSLASGGQETQYF. The CDR3 DNA is TGCGCCAGCAGCTTGGCCAGCGGGGGCCAAGAGACCCAGTACTTC.

This clonotype was observed at least ten times. The chain couples TRBV24-1 to TRBJ2-3, with D tentatively TRBD2 (5 bases). With 6 bases removed from V and 0 bases from J, the gap between germline ends came to 9 bases. This CDR3 is built from 14 residues. From germline, CDR1 is KGHDR and CDR2 SFDVKD. CDR3 coding DNA: TGTGCCACCAGTCTAGGAGGAAGCACAGATACGCAGTATTTT. Translated: CATSLGGSTDTQYF.

This clonotype has at least ten counts. The chain employs TRBV10-3 and TRBJ2-7; D may match TRBD1 or TRBD2 (6 bases each). The CDR3 contains 16 residues. The germline gives CDR1 ENHRY, CDR2 SYGVKD. Trimming cost V 3 bases and J 5 bases, with 20 bases left between them. CDR3 nucleotides: TGTGCCATCAGTGACGCGGGGCAGGGGATAGGACACGAGCAGTACTTC. As protein: CAISDAGQGIGHEQYF.

Details on this clonotype: A much more abundant neighbour one base away suggests this may be a read error. The chain couples TRBV28 to TRBJ1-3; D is perhaps TRBD1 (5 bases). Trimming removed 8 bases from V and 4 bases from J, with 15 bases in between. CDR1 is MDHEN and CDR2 is SYDVKM in the germline V gene. This CDR3 has 14 amino acids. This CDR3 is CASGLDTDGNTIYF. The CDR3 region has the DNA TGTGCCAGCGGTCTGGACACGGACGGAAACACCATATATTTT. Using reference TRBV28 and TRBJ1-3 for the parts outside the CDR3, the full variable domain is DVKVTQSSRYLVKRTGEKVFLECVQDMDHENMFWYRQDPGLGLRLIYFSYDVKMKEKGDIPEGYSVSREKKERFSLILESASTNQTSMYLCASGLDTDGNTIYFGEGSWLTVV.

This clonotype was counted a single time. This chain uses TRBV28 with TRBJ2-7; D is possibly TRBD2 (7 bases). The CDR3 totals 15 residues. Trimming pared 1 base from V and 5 bases from J, leaving 15 bases between. In germline, CDR1 is MDHEN, CDR2 SYDVKM. Here the CDR3 DNA reads TGTGCCAGCAGTTTATTGGGGGGGCTTACAAACGAGCAGTACTTC. As protein: CASSLLGGLTNEQYF.

The table lists this clonotype with a few counts. At one end the junction does not follow the germline gene, possibly because of a read error. This chain connects TRBV10-1 to TRBJ2-1, with 9 bases lining up with TRBD2. CDR3 length: 14 residues. Germline CDR1 and CDR2: WNHNN and SYGVQD (reference sequence). The CDR3 DNA reads as TGCGCCAGCAGTGATCTAGCGGGAAGCAATGAGCAGCTCTTC. It codes for CASSDLAGSNEQLF.

The CDR3 loop is CASSLVVGQVGTQYF. CDR3 bases: TGCGCCAGCAGCTTGGTTGTAGGACAAGTCGGGACCCAGTACTTC. V and J are TRBV5-1 and TRBJ2-1, with TRBD1 as a possible D gene (5 bases). TRBJ2-5 matches the DNA end more closely, so the J call is doubtful. Germline-derived CDR1 and CDR2 are SGHRS and YFSETQ. This CDR3 is 15 amino acids long.

About this clonotype itself: A read error may be the cause here, since a much bigger clone is one base away. The rearrangement joins TRBV7-9 to TRBJ2-7, with 7 bases aligning to TRBD2. V trimming: 0 bases; J trimming: 12 bases; junction bases outside the gene matches: 2. Germline CDR1 and CDR2: SEHNR and FQNEAQ (reference sequence). The CDR3 covers 11 residues. Here the CDR3 reads CASSLAGEGYF. The CDR3 nucleotides read TGTGCCAGCAGCTTAGCCGGGGAGGGGTACTTC.

The V call is TRBV5-5, the J call TRBJ1-2, with a weak D call TRBD1 (6 bases). This CDR3 comprises 12 residues. The germline V and J ends were trimmed by 0 bases and 10 bases, with 10 bases remaining between them. CDR1 is SGHKS, CDR2 YYEKEE, per germline (reference sequence). The CDR3, as DNA: TGTGCCAGCAGCTTGGGGGGGACAATCTACACCTTC. The encoded protein is CASSLGGTIYTF.

This clonotype was observed many times. The rearrangement joins TRBV6-1 to TRBJ2-4; D might be TRBD1 (6 bases). Germline V gives CDR1 MNHNS, CDR2 SASEGT. V lost 7 bases and J 7 bases, leaving 14 bases between the germline ends. The CDR3 sequence is 13 residues long. CDR3 residues: CASTPPGENIQYF. As DNA, the CDR3 is TGTGCCAGCACCCCCCCAGGGGAGAACATTCAGTACTTC.

This clonotype has a handful of counts. This sequence joins TRBV9 and TRBJ2-2, with TRBD2 identical over 12 bases. CDR1 and CDR2 (germline): SGDLS, YYNGEE. V dropped 3 bases and J dropped 4; count of bases not matched to a gene: 7. There are 17 residues in the CDR3. The DNA of the CDR3 is TGTGCCAGCAGCGGAGACCTACTAGCGGGAGGCACCGGGGAGCTGTTTTTT. Its translation: CASSGDLLAGGTGELFF.

This clonotype showed up many times. V and J are TRBV30 and TRBJ2-7; no reliable D call. V was clipped by 1 base and J by 5 bases, with 6 bases between them. Germline-derived CDR1 and CDR2 are GTSNPN and SVGIG (reference sequence). The CDR3 runs to 11 residues. CDR3 region: CAWSASDEQYF. CDR3 DNA sequence: TGTGCCTGGAGTGCGTCGGACGAGCAGTACTTC. Variable domain in full (rest from reference TRBV30 and TRBJ2-7): SQTIHQWPATLVQPVGSPLSLECTVEGTSNPNLYWYRQAAGRGLQLLFYSVGIGQISSEVPQNLSASRPQDRQFILSSKKLLLSDSGFYLCAWSASDEQYFGPGTRLTVT.

This clonotype was detected a few times. The V gene is TRBV28, the J gene TRBJ2-1, with TRBD2 matching over 9 bases. The CDR3 length is 15 residues. Germline V CDR1 and CDR2: MDHEN, SYDVKM. V shed 2 bases and J 12 bases; nucleotides not matched to a gene: 11. The chain's CDR3 is CASSLDAGGPLRQFF. CDR3 DNA sequence: TGTGCCAGCAGTTTAGACGCGGGAGGGCCCTTGAGGCAGTTCTTC.

The table lists this clonotype with many counts. The chain uses TRBV5-1 and TRBJ2-7; 8 bases are a match to TRBD2. CDR1 is SGHRS and CDR2 is YFSETQ in the germline V gene. There are 15 residues in the CDR3. Trimming cost V 9 bases and J 1 base; bases outside gene matches: 12. CDR3 sequence: CATRTSGGSSYEQYF. In DNA form, the CDR3 reads TGCGCCACCCGCACTAGCGGCGGGAGTTCCTACGAGCAGTACTTC.

The chain has TRBV19 and TRBJ2-7; 10 bases map to TRBD1. J lost 5 bases, V lost 10 bases, and 20 bases had no gene match. The CDR3 totals 17 residues. Germline CDR1 LNHDA, CDR2 SQIVND (reference sequence). The CDR3 sequence is CATSTGGAQREWDEQYF. The CDR3 region has the DNA TGTGCCACCTCGACAGGGGGCGCCCAGCGGGAGTGGGACGAGCAGTACTTC.

This clonotype occurred many times. The chain is built from TRBV2 and TRBJ1-2; 8 nucleotides match TRBD1. Per the germline V gene, CDR1 is SNHLY and CDR2 is FYNNEI. This CDR3 is 12 amino acids long. V lost 7 bases, J lost 4 bases, and 2 bases stayed unmatched. The CDR3 protein is CASNTGGYGYTF. The CDR3 DNA reads TGTGCCAGCAATACAGGGGGCTATGGCTACACCTTC.

This clonotype came up many times. The V and J genes are TRBV11-2 and TRBJ2-7; no definite D call. The V and J ends lost 1 base and 4 bases respectively, with 5 bases between them. This CDR3 is built from 12 residues. Germline lookup yields CDR1 SGHAT and CDR2 FQNNGV. The CDR3 loop is CASSLVGYEQYF. The CDR3 DNA reads as TGTGCCAGCAGCTTAGTTGGTTACGAGCAGTACTTC.

This clonotype showed up many times. The chain joins TRBV28 to TRBJ2-7; possible D gene TRBD1, 5 bases. V lost 8 bases to trimming and J lost 0 bases, with 11 bases between them. Germline assignment: CDR1 MDHEN and CDR2 SYDVKM. The CDR3 contains 13 residues. CDR3 in amino acids: CASGASYSYEQYF. The CDR3 region has the DNA TGTGCCAGCGGGGCCTCCTACTCCTACGAGCAGTACTTC.

This clonotype showed up many times. The V and J genes are TRBV3-1 and TRBJ1-2, with D hard to call. V was cut by 3 bases and J by 4 bases, with 6 bases left in between. Germline loops: CDR1 LGHDT, CDR2 YNNKEL (reference sequence). The length of the CDR3 is 12 residues. DNA of the CDR3: TGTGCCAGCAGCCAGGGAGGCTATGGCTACACCTTC. It translates to CASSQGGYGYTF.

The V call is TRBV5-1, the J call TRBJ2-7, with 12 bases identical to TRBD2. The CDR3 covers 16 residues. Per germline, CDR1 SGHRS and CDR2 YFSETQ. The trim removed 3 bases at V and 6 bases at J, leaving 10 bases unmatched. CDR3 DNA sequence: TGCGCCAGCAGCTGGGGACCACTAGCGGGAGGTGGCGAGCAGTACTTC. It is translated as CASSWGPLAGGGEQYF.

There are many counts of this clonotype. The rearrangement uses TRBV27 and TRBJ2-2; 13 bases match TRBD2. Germline V gene lookup returns CDR1 MNHEY and CDR2 SMNVEV (reference sequence). The CDR3 length is 16 residues. Trimming cost V 5 bases and J 7 bases; bases outside gene matches: 7. CDR3 region: CASSPSTSGRFGELFF. The CDR3 DNA is TGTGCCAGCAGTCCCTCGACTAGCGGGAGGTTCGGGGAGCTGTTTTTT.

This clonotype was found many times. V gene TRBV28 combines with J gene TRBJ2-1; 7 nucleotides match TRBD2. The CDR3 extends over 16 amino acids. V shed 5 bases, J shed 10 bases, and the junction held 17 bases outside the gene matches. Germline CDR1 reads MDHEN; CDR2 reads SYDVKM. This CDR3 is CASSDPGSGISGEQFF. The DNA for the CDR3 is TGTGCCAGCAGTGACCCAGGGAGCGGGATTTCAGGGGAGCAGTTCTTC.